The following is a T cell receptor beta chain sequence with its context. CDR1 and CDR2 from the germline V gene are DFQATT and SNEGSKA (reference sequence). The CDR3 spans 15 residues. V was pared by 5 bases and J by 0 bases, with 14 bases between. MiXCR, applied by TCRdb to the RT-PCR reads, yields one record per CDR3 protein. The table lists almost 700,000 distinct CDR3 sequences, 12% to 15% of them singletons. The source material was memory CD4+ T cells from blood. The clonotype comes from a female donor in good health, serving as a healthy control. The chain uses TRBV20-1 and TRBJ1-5; no firm D call. For the CDR3, the DNA is TGCAGTGCTCATAGAGGAGAAAATAGCAATCAGCCCCAGCATTTT. Its protein product is CSAHRGENSNQPQHF.